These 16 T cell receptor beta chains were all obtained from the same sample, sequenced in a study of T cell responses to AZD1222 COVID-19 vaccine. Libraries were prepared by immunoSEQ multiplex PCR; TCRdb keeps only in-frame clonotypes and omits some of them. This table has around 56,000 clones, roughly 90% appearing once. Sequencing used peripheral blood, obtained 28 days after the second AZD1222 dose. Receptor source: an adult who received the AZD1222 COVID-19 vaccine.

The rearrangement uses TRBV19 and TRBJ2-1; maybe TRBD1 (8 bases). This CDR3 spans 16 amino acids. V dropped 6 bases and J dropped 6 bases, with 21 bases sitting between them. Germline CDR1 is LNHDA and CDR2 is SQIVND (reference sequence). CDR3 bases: TGTGCCAGTAGGGCGACTACAGGGGGGAGGGTCAATGAGCAGTTCTTC. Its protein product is CASRATTGGRVNEQFF.

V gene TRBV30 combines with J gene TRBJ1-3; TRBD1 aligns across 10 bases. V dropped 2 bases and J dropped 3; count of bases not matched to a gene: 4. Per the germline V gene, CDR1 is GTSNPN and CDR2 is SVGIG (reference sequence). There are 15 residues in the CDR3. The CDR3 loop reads CAWSRQGAHGNTIYF. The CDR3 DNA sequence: TGTGCCTGGAGTCGACAGGGGGCGCATGGAAACACCATATATTTT.

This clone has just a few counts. In DNA, the CDR3 is TGTGCCTGGGGCAGGAACAGGGGAAATCAGCCCCAGCATTTT. It specifies CAWGRNRGNQPQHF. The rearrangement links TRBV30 to TRBJ1-5, with TRBD1 identical over 7 bases. The germline V gene has CDR1 GTSNPN and CDR2 SVGIG (reference sequence). CDR3 length: 14 residues. Trimming cost V 5 bases and J 4 bases; bases outside gene matches: 8.

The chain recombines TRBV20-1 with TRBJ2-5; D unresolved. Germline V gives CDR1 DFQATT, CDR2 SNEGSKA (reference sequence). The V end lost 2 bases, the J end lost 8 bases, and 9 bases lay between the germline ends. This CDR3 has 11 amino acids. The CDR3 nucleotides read TGCAGTGCTAGACCGGGTCCCACCCAGTACTTC. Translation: CSARPGPTQYF.

The chain's CDR3 is CASSSRLAGLNTGELFF. The DNA for the CDR3 is TGTGCCAGCAGCTCGCGACTAGCGGGCTTGAACACCGGGGAGCTGTTTTTT. The chain uses TRBV11-2 and TRBJ2-2, with 10 bases matching TRBD2. Unmatched junction bases numbered 6, after V lost 4 bases and J lost 1 base. The CDR3 consists of 17 residues. Germline loops: CDR1 SGHAT, CDR2 FQNNGV. The full variable domain, its missing parts supplied by reference TRBV11-2 and TRBJ2-2, is EAGVAQSPRYKIIEKRQSVAFWCNPISGHATLYWYQQILGQGPKLLIQFQNNGVVDDSQLPKDRFSAERLKGVDSTLKIQPAKLEDSAVYLCASSSRLAGLNTGELFFGEGSRLTVL.

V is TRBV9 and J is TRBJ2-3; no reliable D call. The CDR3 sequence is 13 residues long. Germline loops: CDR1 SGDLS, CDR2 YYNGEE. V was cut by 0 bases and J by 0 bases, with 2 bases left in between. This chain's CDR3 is CASSVDSTDTQYF. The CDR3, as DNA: TGTGCCAGCAGCGTAGACAGCACAGATACGCAGTATTTT.

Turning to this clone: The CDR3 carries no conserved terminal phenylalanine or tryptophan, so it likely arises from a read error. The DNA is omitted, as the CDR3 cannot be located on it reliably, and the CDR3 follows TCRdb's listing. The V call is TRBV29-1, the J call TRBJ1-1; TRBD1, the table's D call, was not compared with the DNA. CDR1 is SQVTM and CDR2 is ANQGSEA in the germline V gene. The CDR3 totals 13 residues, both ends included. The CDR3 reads CSVDSQGGAEGGL.

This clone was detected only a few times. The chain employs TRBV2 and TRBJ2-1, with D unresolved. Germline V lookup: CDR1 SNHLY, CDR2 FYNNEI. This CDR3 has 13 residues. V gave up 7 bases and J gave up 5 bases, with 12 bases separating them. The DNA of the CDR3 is TGTGCCAGCAAGTTACTCCGAAACAATGAGCAGTTCTTC. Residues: CASKLLRNNEQFF.

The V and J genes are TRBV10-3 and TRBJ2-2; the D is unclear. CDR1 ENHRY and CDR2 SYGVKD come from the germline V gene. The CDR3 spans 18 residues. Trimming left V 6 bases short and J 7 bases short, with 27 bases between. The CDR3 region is CAIRLAGVKAIKVGELFF. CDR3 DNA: TGTGCCATCAGGTTAGCTGGGGTCAAGGCCATTAAGGTCGGGGAGCTGTTTTTT.

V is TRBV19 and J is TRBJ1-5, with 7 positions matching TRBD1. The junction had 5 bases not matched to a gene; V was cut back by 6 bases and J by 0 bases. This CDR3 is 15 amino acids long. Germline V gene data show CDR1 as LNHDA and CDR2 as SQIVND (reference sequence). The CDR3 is CASSLTGNSNQPQHF. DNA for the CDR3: TGTGCCAGTAGCCTGACAGGGAATAGCAATCAGCCCCAGCATTTT.

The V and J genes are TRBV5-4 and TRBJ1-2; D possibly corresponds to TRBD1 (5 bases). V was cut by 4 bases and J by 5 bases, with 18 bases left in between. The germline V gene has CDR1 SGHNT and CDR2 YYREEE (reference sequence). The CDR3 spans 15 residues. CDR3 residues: CASSPQWGVRYGYTF. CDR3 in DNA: TGTGCCAGCAGCCCCCAATGGGGGGTGAGGTATGGCTACACCTTC.

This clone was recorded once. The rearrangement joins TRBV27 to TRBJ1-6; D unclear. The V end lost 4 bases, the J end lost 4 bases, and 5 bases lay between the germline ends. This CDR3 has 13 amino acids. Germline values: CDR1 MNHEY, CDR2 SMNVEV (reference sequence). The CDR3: CASSSDYNSPLHF. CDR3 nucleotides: TGTGCCAGCAGTTCGGATTATAATTCACCCCTCCACTTT.

This chain's CDR3 is CASGGEGAGYGYTF. CDR3 nucleotides: TGTGCTAGTGGTGGAGAGGGGGCGGGCTATGGCTACACCTTC. The chain recombines TRBV12-5 with TRBJ1-2; 7 bases are shared with TRBD1. The CDR3 has 14 amino acids. CDR1 and CDR2 from the germline V gene are LGHNT and FRNRAP. The V gene end was trimmed by 5 bases and the J gene end by 4 bases; junction bases not matched to a gene: 7.

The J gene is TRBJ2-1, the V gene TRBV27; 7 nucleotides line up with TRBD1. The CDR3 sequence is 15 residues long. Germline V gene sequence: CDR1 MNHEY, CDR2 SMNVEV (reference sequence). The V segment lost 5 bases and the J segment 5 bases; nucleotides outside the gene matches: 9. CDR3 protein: CASSRKTGTNNEQFF. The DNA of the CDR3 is TGTGCCAGCAGTAGAAAGACAGGGACCAACAATGAGCAGTTCTTC.

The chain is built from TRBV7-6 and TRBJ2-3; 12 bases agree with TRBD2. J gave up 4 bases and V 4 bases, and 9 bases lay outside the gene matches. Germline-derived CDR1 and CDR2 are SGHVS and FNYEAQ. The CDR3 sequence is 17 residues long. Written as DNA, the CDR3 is TGTGCCAGCAGCTCCACTCAGACTAGCGGGAGCTCAGATACGCAGTATTTT. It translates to CASSSTQTSGSSDTQYF.

The CDR3 DNA reads TGTGCCAGTAGTATAGGAAGGCAGGGGGGTACTGAAGCTTTCTTT. Amino acid sequence: CASSIGRQGGTEAFF. The chain recombines TRBV19 with TRBJ1-1; 7 bases match TRBD1. Germline assignment: CDR1 LNHDA and CDR2 SQIVND (reference sequence). The junction had 7 bases not matched to a gene; V was cut back by 1 base and J by 5 bases. The CDR3 is 15 amino acids.